This TCR beta chain emerged from a study of cytomegalovirus exposure and HLA in healthy donors. Germline V gene lookup returns CDR1 ENHRY and CDR2 SYGVKD. V lost 6 bases and J lost 2; bases outside the gene matches: 3. CDR3 length: 13 amino acids. The assay was immunoSEQ multiplex PCR, and TCRdb's table has in-frame clones only and misses some. The sample includes 250,000 to 400,000 clones, over 75% of them seen just once. The gene calls are TRBV10-3 and TRBJ1-1; TRBD1 aligns across 7 bases. The sequenced sample consisted of PBMCs. This TCR was recovered from a man under 40 in good health and CMV-seronegative. This CDR3 reads CAIRGTVNTEAFF. DNA for the CDR3: TGTGCCATCAGAGGGACAGTAAACACTGAAGCTTTCTTT.